The entry that follows covers one TCR beta chain sequence. These data come from a study of CD8+CD57+ T cells in acquired aplastic anemia. Overall study: Mean yield of DNA from sorted CD4+ and CD8+ cells was roughly 3.4 ug.

Genomic DNA served as template for TCR beta VDJ and CDR3 profiling. TCRdb re-called the reads with MiXCR, one entry per CDR3 protein. The sample lists fewer than 70,000 distinct CDR3 sequences, 45% to 55% seen once, with roughly 8.7% in the top ten. CDR1 SGHVS and CDR2 FNYEAQ come from the germline V gene. The CDR3 spans 16 residues. The V and J ends lost 5 bases and 0 bases respectively, with 17 bases between them. The specimen was sorted CD4+, CD8+, or CD8+CD57+ T cells (not recorded which) from PBMCs. The sequence derives from a human donor in good health, serving as a control. The chain recombines TRBV7-6 with TRBJ2-7, with D perhaps matching TRBD2 (5 bases). The CDR3 sequence is CASSLRSGLSSYEQYF. CDR3 coding DNA: TGTGCCAGCAGCCTTAGGTCCGGACTGAGCTCCTACGAGCAGTACTTC.